A single sample is the source of the 21 T cell receptor beta chains below, sequenced in a study of post-analysis software for immune sequencing data. Study results and caveats: Higher frequency in patients than in controls was seen for five TRBV segments, with TRBV5-6, TRBV5-1 and TRBV20-1 among them.

Prepared TCR beta cDNA libraries contained unique molecular identifiers. TCRdb fed the PCR reads into MiXCR, producing one record per CDR3 protein. The sample has 750,000 to 950,000 distinct CDR3 sequences, 53% seen once. These receptors' targets are unknown. The specimen sequenced was blood. The receptor source for this set is a girl between 10 and 17 years old with multiple sclerosis.

There are a few counts of this clonotype. At one boundary the junction diverges from the germline segment, which might be a read error. The chain has TRBV20-1 and TRBJ2-7; D ambiguous. Germline lookup yields CDR1 DFQATT and CDR2 SNEGSKA (reference sequence). CDR3 size: 15 residues. DNA of the CDR3: TGCAGTGCCAGAGATCTCGCATTAAGCTCCTACGAGCAGTACTTC. Translating it yields CSARDLALSSYEQYF.

In its sample, this clonotype was seen a few times. The genes are TRBV5-1 and TRBJ2-1; 13 bases are a match to TRBD2. J gave up 2 bases and V 0 bases, and 8 bases lay outside the gene matches. CDR3 length equals 19 residues. CDR1 and CDR2 from the germline V gene are SGHRS and YFSETQ. The CDR3 DNA follows: TGCGCCAGCAGCTTGGACCTACTAGCGGGAGGGCCGACCTACAATGAGCAGTTCTTC. It encodes CASSLDLLAGGPTYNEQFF.

V gene TRBV7-9 combines with J gene TRBJ2-5; tentatively, D is TRBD1 or TRBD2 (6 bases each). Germline V gene lookup returns CDR1 SEHNR and CDR2 FQNEAQ (reference sequence). This CDR3 has 15 amino acids. With 5 bases removed from V and 11 bases from J, the gap between germline ends came to 24 bases. The CDR3 reads CASSPEEGVILQQYF. In DNA form, the CDR3 reads TGTGCCAGCAGCCCGGAGGAGGGGGTTATACTCCAGCAGTACTTC.

The CDR3 here is CASSPRPGTELGDTQYF. CDR3 nucleotide sequence: TGTGCCAGCAGCCCCCGCCCCGGGACGGAACTAGGAGATACGCAGTATTTT. The V call is TRBV9, the J call TRBJ2-3; D may match TRBD1 or TRBD2 (5 bases each). The V gene's germline CDR1 is SGDLS and CDR2 YYNGEE. This CDR3 has 17 residues. Trimming cost V 4 bases and J 5 bases, with 23 bases left between them.

J is TRBJ2-7 and V is TRBV7-6; a possible D gene is TRBD1 (6 bases). CDR1 and CDR2 (germline): SGHVS, FNYEAQ. V was shortened by 5 bases and J by 2 bases, with 13 bases between the two germline ends. This CDR3 is 14 amino acids long. In DNA, the CDR3 is TGTGCCAGCAGCCTCACAGGGCTGACCTACGAGCAGTACTTC. It codes for CASSLTGLTYEQYF. The full variable domain, completed using reference TRBV7-6 and TRBJ2-7, is GAGVSQSPRYKVTKRGQDVALRCDPISGHVSLYWYRQALGQGPEFLTYFNYEAQQDKSGLPNDRFSAERPEGSISTLTIQRTEQRDSAMYRCASSLTGLTYEQYFGPGTRLTVT.

The chain recombines TRBV7-3 with TRBJ1-1; D might be TRBD1 (6 bases). The CDR3 is made up of 14 amino acids. Germline V lookup: CDR1 SGHTA, CDR2 FQGTGA. Trimming took off 5 bases at V and 4 bases at J, with 14 bases between the two ends. DNA for the CDR3: TGTGCCAGCAGCCCAGGGACAAGGGGCACTGAAGCTTTCTTT. This gives the protein CASSPGTRGTEAFF.

The CDR3 reads CASTKDGDGYTF. CDR3 nucleotide sequence: TGTGCCAGCACCAAAGACGGGGATGGCTACACCTTC. The chain has TRBV12-3 or TRBV12-4 and TRBJ1-2; no clear D. The CDR3 spans 12 residues. Trimming stripped 7 bases from V and 6 bases from J, with 12 bases between.

The chain couples TRBV7-9 to TRBJ2-4, with no clear D. The J call may not be correct, given that the DNA end is closer to TRBJ2-5. The germline V gene encodes CDR1 SEHNR and CDR2 FQNEAQ (reference sequence). This CDR3 is 13 amino acids long. In DNA, the CDR3 is TGTGCCAGCAGCTCCCGCCATCCAGAGACCCAGTACTTC. Protein: CASSSRHPETQYF.

This clonotype was detected a few times. The rearrangement joins TRBV12-3 or TRBV12-4 to TRBJ2-5, with D possibly being TRBD2 (7 bases). The CDR3 sequence is 14 residues long. V shed 3 bases and J shed 4 bases, with 12 bases lying between them. CDR3 protein: CASSFRGGGETQYF. The CDR3 DNA reads as TGTGCCAGCAGTTTTCGCGGGGGCGGAGAGACCCAGTACTTC.

V is TRBV6-6 and J is TRBJ1-5; D gene ambiguous. This CDR3 region has 12 residues. Germline CDR1 MNHNY, CDR2 SVGAGI (reference sequence). V gave up 7 bases and J gave up 14 bases, with 18 bases separating them. CDR3 in amino acids: CASTTPRLPKHF. CDR3 DNA sequence: TGTGCCAGCACCACACCGAGGCTTCCCAAGCATTTT.

The chain employs TRBV4-1 and TRBJ2-2; TRBD1 matches at 7 bases. From germline, CDR1 is MGHRA and CDR2 YSYEKL. Trimming at V came to 3 bases and at J to 6 bases, leaving 13 bases not matched to a gene. The CDR3 covers 17 residues. CDR3 sequence (DNA): TGCGCCAGCAGCCACGCAGTGTCGAAGGGGGCGGCCGGGGAGCTGTTTTTT. This translates into CASSHAVSKGAAGELFF.

This clonotype was observed at least ten times. V gene TRBV27 combines with J gene TRBJ2-1, with unresolved D. V gave up 6 bases and J gave up 5 bases, with 14 bases separating them. CDR1 is MNHEY, CDR2 SMNVEV, per germline (reference sequence). The CDR3 consists of 14 residues. CDR3 sequence reads: CASSLDQFNNEQFF. The CDR3 nucleotides read TGTGCCAGCAGCCTGGACCAATTCAACAATGAGCAGTTCTTC.

The genes are TRBV25-1 and TRBJ2-7; either TRBD1 or TRBD2 may supply D (5 bases each). Matching the DNA end better, TRBJ2-5 makes the J call doubtful. Germline lookup yields CDR1 MGHDK and CDR2 SYGVNS. CDR3 length: 15 residues. Here the CDR3 reads CASRPDPPGRETQYF. CDR3 sequence (DNA): TGTGCCAGCAGGCCAGATCCCCCGGGACGAGAGACCCAGTACTTC.

The chain combines TRBV20-1 with TRBJ1-5; TRBD1 aligns across 7 bases. The J segment lost 4 bases and the V segment lost 0 bases, leaving 6 bases of the junction unmatched. The germline V gene encodes CDR1 DFQATT and CDR2 SNEGSKA (reference sequence). The CDR3 is made up of 15 amino acids. CDR3 loop: CSARDTGQANQPQHF. CDR3 nucleotide sequence: TGCAGTGCTAGAGATACCGGACAGGCAAATCAGCCCCAGCATTTT.

The chain links TRBV5-1 to TRBJ2-3; D is perhaps TRBD2 (6 bases). The CDR3 loop spans 14 amino acids. Trimming stripped 5 bases from V and 4 bases from J, with 14 bases between. CDR1 SGHRS and CDR2 YFSETQ come from the germline V gene. The CDR3 sequence: CASSPVGTPDTQYF. The CDR3 DNA reads as TGCGCCAGCAGTCCGGTTGGGACTCCAGATACGCAGTATTTT.

This clonotype has a single count. The chain's CDR3 is CVRSKTSLGANEKLFF. CDR3 sequence (DNA): TGTGTCAGGTCTAAGACGTCCTTAGGGGCGAATGAAAAACTGTTTTTT. The V gene is TRBV2, the J gene TRBJ1-4; weak D call: TRBD1 (5 bases). The length of the CDR3 is 16 residues. Germline CDR1 reads SNHLY; CDR2 reads FYNNEI.

V is TRBV7-7 and J is TRBJ2-7; 7 bases map to TRBD2. Losses at the gene ends were 4 bases for V and 6 bases for J; bases not matched to a gene: 6. The germline gives CDR1 SSHAT, CDR2 FNYEAQ (reference sequence). This CDR3 has 13 amino acids. This CDR3 reads CASSSGTTGEQYF. For the CDR3, the DNA is TGTGCCAGCAGCTCAGGGACTACTGGCGAGCAGTACTTC.

This clonotype was seen a few times. The rearrangement links TRBV5-1 to TRBJ2-5; no firm D call. The J call is doubtful: the DNA matches TRBJ2-7 better. From germline, CDR1 is SGHRS and CDR2 YFSETQ. This CDR3 comprises 14 residues. CDR3 nucleotides: TGCGCCAGCAGCTTGAGACCGACCACCTACGAGCAGTACTTC. This codes for CASSLRPTTYEQYF.

This clonotype appeared a few times. The chain recombines TRBV20-1 with TRBJ2-1, with 8 bases aligning to TRBD2. After removal of 4 bases from V and 9 bases from J, the junction contained 11 bases not matched to a gene. CDR3 length: 14 residues. CDR1 is DFQATT and CDR2 is SNEGSKA in the germline V gene (reference sequence). In DNA, the CDR3 is TGCAGTGCTAACGGCCGGACTAGCTATGCTGAGCAGTTCTTC. It is translated as CSANGRTSYAEQFF.

The chain combines TRBV12-3 or TRBV12-4 with TRBJ1-5; D is undetermined. The CDR3 extends over 12 amino acids. V lost 3 bases to trimming and J lost 7 bases, with 7 bases between them. The CDR3 reads CASSFISQPQHF. The CDR3 region has the DNA TGTGCCAGCAGTTTCATATCACAGCCCCAGCATTTT.

J is TRBJ2-1 and V is TRBV7-2; TRBD2 agrees at 8 bases. Germline V gene lookup returns CDR1 SGHTA and CDR2 FQGNSA. V lost 1 base and J lost 3; bases outside the gene matches: 5. The CDR3 consists of 16 residues. The DNA for the CDR3 is TGTGCCAGCAGCTTAGGGACTAGCAGGAACTACAATGAGCAGTTCTTC. It yields the protein CASSLGTSRNYNEQFF.